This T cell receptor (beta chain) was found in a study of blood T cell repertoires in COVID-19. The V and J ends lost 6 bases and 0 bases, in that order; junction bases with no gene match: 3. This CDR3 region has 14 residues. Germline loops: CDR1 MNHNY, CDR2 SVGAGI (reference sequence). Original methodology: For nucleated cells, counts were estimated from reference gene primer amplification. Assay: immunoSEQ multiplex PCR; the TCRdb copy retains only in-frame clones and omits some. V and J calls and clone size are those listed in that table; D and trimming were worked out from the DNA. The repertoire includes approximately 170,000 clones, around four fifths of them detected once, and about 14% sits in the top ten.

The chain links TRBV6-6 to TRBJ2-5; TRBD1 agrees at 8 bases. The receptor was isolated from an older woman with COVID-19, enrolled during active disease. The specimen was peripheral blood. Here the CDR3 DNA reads TGTGCCAGCAGACCAGGGGGCAACCAAGAGACCCAGTACTTC. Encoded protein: CASRPGGNQETQYF.